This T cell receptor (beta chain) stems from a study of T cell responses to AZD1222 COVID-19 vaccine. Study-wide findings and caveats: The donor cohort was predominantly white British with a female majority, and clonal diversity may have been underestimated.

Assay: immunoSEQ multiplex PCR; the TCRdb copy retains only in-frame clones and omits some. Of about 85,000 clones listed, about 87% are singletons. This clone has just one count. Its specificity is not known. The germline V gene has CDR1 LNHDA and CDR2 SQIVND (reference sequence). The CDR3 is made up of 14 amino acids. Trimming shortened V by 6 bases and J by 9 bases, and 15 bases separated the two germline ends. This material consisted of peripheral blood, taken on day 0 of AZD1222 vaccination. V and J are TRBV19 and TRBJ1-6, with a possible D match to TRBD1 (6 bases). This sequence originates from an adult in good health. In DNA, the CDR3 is TGTGCCAGTAGCCGGGGGCAGGGACGTTCACCCCTCCACTTT. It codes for CASSRGQGRSPLHF.